The entry below describes one T cell receptor (beta chain). The V end lost 3 bases, the J end lost 4 bases, and 6 bases lay between the germline ends. This CDR3 has 12 residues. Germline loops: CDR1 LGHNT, CDR2 FRNRAP. This entry belongs to a study of blood T cell repertoires in COVID-19. Across the whole study: The United States, Italy and Spain supplied acute and convalescent COVID-19 samples. Sources were T cells, B-cell-depleted T cells, or PBMCs; the material itself was cDNA or gDNA.

Source study methods: Reference gene primer amplification gave estimated nucleated cell counts. Libraries were prepared by immunoSEQ multiplex PCR; TCRdb keeps only in-frame clonotypes and omits some of them. The DNA was the basis for D and trimming; V, J and clone size are from that table. The table includes tens of thousands of clones, 80% to 90% detected once. Sequencing was carried out using peripheral blood. The clonotype was recovered from a man aged 50 to 59 with acute or convalescent COVID-19. The chain links TRBV12-5 to TRBJ1-2; D uncertain. The CDR3 nucleotides are TGTGCTAGTGGTTTCCAGTCCTATGGCTACACCTTC. Translating it yields CASGFQSYGYTF.